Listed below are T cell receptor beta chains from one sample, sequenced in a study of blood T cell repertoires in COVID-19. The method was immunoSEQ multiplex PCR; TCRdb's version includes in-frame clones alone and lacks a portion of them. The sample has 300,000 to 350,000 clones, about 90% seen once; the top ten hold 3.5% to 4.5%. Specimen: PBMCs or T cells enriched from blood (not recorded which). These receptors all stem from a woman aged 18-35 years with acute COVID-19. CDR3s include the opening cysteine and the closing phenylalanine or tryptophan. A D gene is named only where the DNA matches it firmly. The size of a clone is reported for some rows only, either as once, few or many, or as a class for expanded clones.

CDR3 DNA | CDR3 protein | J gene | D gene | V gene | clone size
TGTGCCAGCAGCGTAGTGGCTAGCGGGTCCTACGAGCAGTACTTC | CASSVVASGSYEQYF | TRBJ2-7 | TRBD2 | TRBV9 | .
TGTGCCAGCAGTCCAGGCTACTACGAGCAGTACTTC | CASSPGYYEQYF | TRBJ2-7 | . | TRBV28 | .
TGCAGCGTTGAGAGGCAGGGGCCTAGCTATGGCTACACCTTC | CSVERQGPSYGYTF | TRBJ1-2 | . | TRBV29-1 | .
TGTGCCAGCAGCGCACCGGGACAGGGTCCTGCCGGGAGCTCCTACAATGAGCAGTTCTTC | CASSAPGQGPAGSSYNEQFF | TRBJ2-1 | TRBD1 | TRBV9 | .
TGTGCCACCAGTGATCCACAGGGGGCGGACACTGAAGCTTTCTTT | CATSDPQGADTEAFF | TRBJ1-1 | TRBD1 | TRBV24-1 | .
TGTGCCAGCAGCTTATATCCGCGATGGGAGGGAGAGCGAAGCAATCAGCCCCAGCATTTT | CASSLYPRWEGERSNQPQHF | TRBJ1-5 | . | TRBV7-3 | .
TGCGCCAGCACCACCACAGGGGGGTCTCACTATGGCTACACCTTC | CASTTTGGSHYGYTF | TRBJ1-2 | TRBD1 | TRBV5-1 | .
TGTGCCAGCAGCGTAGGGCCACGGGATGAAGCTTTCTTT | CASSVGPRDEAFF | TRBJ1-1 | . | TRBV9 | .
TGTGCCAGCACCATACCGGACAGGATGATGGGCTACACCTTC | CASTIPDRMMGYTF | TRBJ1-2 | TRBD1 | TRBV28 | .
TGTGCCATCAGTTTAGGGACAGAATATGGCTACACCTTC | CAISLGTEYGYTF | TRBJ1-2 | TRBD1 | TRBV10-3 | .
TGTGCCAGTAGTATGGACAGTAGCAATCAGCCCCAGCATTTT | CASSMDSSNQPQHF | TRBJ1-5 | . | TRBV19 | .
TGCGCCAGCAGCGGACAGGGGCAAGAGACCCAGTACTTC | CASSGQGQETQYF | TRBJ2-5 | TRBD1 | TRBV5-1 | .
TGTGCCAGTCACCGAGAGGGTTCCGGAGCTTTCTTT | CASHREGSGAFF | TRBJ1-1 | . | TRBV28 | .
TGTGCCAGCAGCCAAGGATGGGAGGGAAGCTCCTACGAGCAGTACTTC | CASSQGWEGSSYEQYF | TRBJ2-7 | TRBD2 | TRBV3-1/TRBV3-2 | .
TGCGCCAGCAGCCAGGCAGGGGGCGGCTACACCTTC | CASSQAGGGYTF | TRBJ1-2 | TRBD1 | TRBV4-1 | .
TGTGCCAGCAGTTTAGGTGGCGGAGGATATTTT | CASSLGGGGYF | TRBJ1-3 | . | TRBV12-3/TRBV12-4 | .
TGTGCTAGCAGTCGGGGACTAGCGGCACAAGAGACCCAGTACTTC | CASSRGLAAQETQYF | TRBJ2-5 | TRBD2 | TRBV7-7 | .
TGTGCCAGCAGCTTCGGACTAGCGGGAGGGACAACTACCTACGAGCAGTACTTC | CASSFGLAGGTTTYEQYF | TRBJ2-7 | TRBD2 | TRBV7-6 | .
TGCGCCAGCAGGGCCCCCGGGACAGGGGAGGAGACCCAGTACTTC | CASRAPGTGEETQYF | TRBJ2-5 | TRBD1 | TRBV5-1 | .
TGTGCCAGCAGCTCACGGACAGGGACGGGTAATTCACCCCTCCACTTT | CASSSRTGTGNSPLHF | TRBJ1-6 | TRBD1 | TRBV9 | .
TGTGCCAGTAGCCCTGACAGTTTCTTCTATGGCTACACCTTC | CASSPDSFFYGYTF | TRBJ1-2 | . | TRBV19 | .
TGTGCCAGCAAGTCTAAGGGGCCCCTCTCTGGGGCCAACGTCCTGACTTTC | CASKSKGPLSGANVLTF | TRBJ2-6 | . | TRBV2 | .
TGTGCCACCAGTGATACTGATAGCAATCAGCCCCAGCATTTT | CATSDTDSNQPQHF | TRBJ1-5 | . | TRBV24-1 | .
TGTGCCAGCAGAGCCCGATTTAGCGGGAGGTCCTACGAGCAGTACTTC | CASRARFSGRSYEQYF | TRBJ2-7 | TRBD2 | TRBV28 | .
TGTGCCAGCAGCTTGCGTACGGGATCCTACGAGCAGTACTTC | CASSLRTGSYEQYF | TRBJ2-7 | . | TRBV5-4 | .
TGCGCCAGCAGCCAAGACAGCTACGAGCAGTACTTC | CASSQDSYEQYF | TRBJ2-7 | . | TRBV4-1 | .
TGCGCCAGCAGCTCGTCCGGGACAGCTCCCTACGAGCAGTACTTC | CASSSSGTAPYEQYF | TRBJ2-7 | TRBD1 | TRBV5-1 | .
TGTGCCAGCAGCTCCGACAGGAACACTGAAGCTTTCTTT | CASSSDRNTEAFF | TRBJ1-1 | . | TRBV7-3 | .
TGTGCCAGTAGCCCAAGGACAGGTTTGGAGACCCAGTACTTC | CASSPRTGLETQYF | TRBJ2-5 | TRBD1 | TRBV19 | .
TGTGCCAGTAGATTACACGAGACAGGACTAGCTGAAGCTTTCTTT | CASRLHETGLAEAFF | TRBJ1-1 | . | TRBV19 | once
TGTGCCAGTAGTATAGATCTATTAGGGACAGGGGGCCACGGTCAGCCCCAGCATTTT | CASSIDLLGTGGHGQPQHF | TRBJ1-5 | TRBD1 | TRBV19 | .
TGTGCCACCCTAGGTGACACCGGGGAGCTGTTTTTT | CATLGDTGELFF | TRBJ2-2 | . | TRBV24-1 | .
TGTGCCAGCAGCCCAAGGCCAGGGGGGAACACTGAAGCTTTCTTT | CASSPRPGGNTEAFF | TRBJ1-1 | TRBD1 | TRBV5-6 | .
TGTGCCAGTAGTCTTCACTATGAAGCCTACGAGCAGTACTTC | CASSLHYEAYEQYF | TRBJ2-7 | . | TRBV19 | few
TGCGCCAGCACCGCGATCGAGAACACTGAAGCTTTCTTT | CASTAIENTEAFF | TRBJ1-1 | . | TRBV10-2 | .
TGTGCCAGTAGTATAAGTTCAGGGGGGGAGCAGTACTTC | CASSISSGGEQYF | TRBJ2-7 | . | TRBV19 | once
TGTGCCAGCAGCTTAGGTCGGGGTATCTCTGGAAACACCATATATTTT | CASSLGRGISGNTIYF | TRBJ1-3 | . | TRBV7-9 | .
TGTGCCAGCAGCGTAAACAGGGGCTATGGCTACACCTTC | CASSVNRGYGYTF | TRBJ1-2 | TRBD1 | TRBV9 | .
TGCGCCAGCAGCCCGGGACAGGGGCGCTACACCTTC | CASSPGQGRYTF | TRBJ1-2 | TRBD1 | TRBV5-1 | .
TGTGCCAGCAGTGAAGAAGCGGGGGGCACAGATACGCAGTATTTT | CASSEEAGGTDTQYF | TRBJ2-3 | TRBD2 | TRBV6-4 | few
TGTGCCAGCAGTTTATTATATACCGGCCAGGTCTCGCAGCCCCAGCATTTT | CASSLLYTGQVSQPQHF | TRBJ1-5 | . | TRBV27 | .
TGTGCCAGCAGCGCATGGGACAACGCTGAAGCTTTCTTT | CASSAWDNAEAFF | TRBJ1-1 | . | TRBV9 | few
TGTGCCAGCTCACCGGGACTAGCGGGAGCGGGTACGCAGTATTTT | CASSPGLAGAGTQYF | TRBJ2-3 | TRBD2 | TRBV18 | .
TGTGCCAGCAGTTCCCGGGGAAACTATGGCTACACCTTC | CASSSRGNYGYTF | TRBJ1-2 | . | TRBV28 | .
TGTGCCAGCAGCTTAGATGGCAGCTCCTACGAGCAGTACTTC | CASSLDGSSYEQYF | TRBJ2-7 | . | TRBV7-9 | .
TGCGCCAGCAGTGAGTCCCCCGGGATCAATCAGCCCCAGCATTTT | CASSESPGINQPQHF | TRBJ1-5 | . | TRBV10-2 | .
TGTGCCAGCACCCCGGGACAGGGCAACACAAGACCCTGGGACACTGAAGCTTTCTTT | CASTPGQGNTRPWDTEAFF | TRBJ1-1 | TRBD1 | TRBV2 | .
TGTGCCAGCTCAGCGAAGAGGGAGGGCGGAGGCTACACCTTC | CASSAKREGGGYTF | TRBJ1-2 | . | TRBV18 | .
TGTGCCAGCAGATCCTTGGACTCCAGCACAGATACGCAGTATTTT | CASRSLDSSTDTQYF | TRBJ2-3 | . | TRBV25-1 | .
TGTGCCAGCAGGCTAAGGGAGACCCCTGAGCAGTTCTTC | CASRLRETPEQFF | TRBJ2-1 | . | TRBV27 | .
TGTGCCAGCAGTACAGGGGGCAGGGGCTATGGCTACACCTTC | CASSTGGRGYGYTF | TRBJ1-2 | TRBD1 | TRBV28 | .
TGTGCCAGCAGTTTGCAGGGGGCCAAGGATACGCAGTATTTT | CASSLQGAKDTQYF | TRBJ2-3 | TRBD1 | TRBV28 | once
TGTGCCAGCAGTGAAAGGGGGATCCTGCATCGAACACCCCTCCACTTT | CASSERGILHRTPLHF | TRBJ1-6 | . | TRBV2 | .
TGTGCCAGCAGCGCCGGCGGGAGGGCCGGCACAGATACGCAGTATTTT | CASSAGGRAGTDTQYF | TRBJ2-3 | TRBD2 | TRBV9 | .
TGTGCCTGGAGTCGCACACCAGACACTGAAGCTTTCTTT | CAWSRTPDTEAFF | TRBJ1-1 | . | TRBV30 | .
TGTGCCAGTAGTAAGGTGGGAGGGCTACGAGAGCAGTACTTC | CASSKVGGLREQYF | TRBJ2-7 | TRBD2 | TRBV19 | .
TGTGCCTGGAGTGTACAAGTGGGGGACTGGATCTACGAGCAGTACTTC | CAWSVQVGDWIYEQYF | TRBJ2-7 | . | TRBV30 | .
TGTGCCAGCAGCGTAGGTCCGACAGGGACTAACACTGAAGCTTTCTTT | CASSVGPTGTNTEAFF | TRBJ1-1 | TRBD1 | TRBV9 | .
TGTGCCAGCAGCTTACTGGGGGCTTCTTCATACAATGAGCAGTTCTTC | CASSLLGASSYNEQFF | TRBJ2-1 | . | TRBV13 | .
TGTGCCAGCAGCGTAGATGGGACAGGCTCCTACAATGAGCAGTTCTTC | CASSVDGTGSYNEQFF | TRBJ2-1 | TRBD1 | TRBV9 | .